The 32 T cell receptor beta chains reported below all come from one sample, sequenced in a study of cytomegalovirus exposure and HLA in healthy donors. In the PCR, 60 Vbeta and 13 Jbeta primers were used. Measured with immunoSEQ multiplex PCR; TCRdb has only the in-frame clones, and not every one. The sample carries around 230,000 clones, around 80% recorded once. Material for sequencing was PBMCs. The origin of the receptors is a boy younger than 18 in good health and CMV-seronegative.

This clone was detected only a few times. The rearrangement uses TRBV13 and TRBJ1-6; possible D gene TRBD1, 5 bases. The CDR3 has 17 residues. V lost 6 bases, J lost 4 bases, and 19 bases lay in between. Looked up from germline, CDR1 is PRHDT and CDR2 is FYEKMQ (reference sequence). In DNA form, the CDR3 reads TGTGCCAGCAGGTCACGGACGGGGGGGGAATATAATTCACCCCTCCACTTT. Encoded protein: CASRSRTGGEYNSPLHF.

The rearrangement links TRBV30 to TRBJ2-5, with no clear D. CDR1 GTSNPN and CDR2 SVGIG come from the germline V gene (reference sequence). Between the trimmed V and J ends, which lost 3 bases and 4 bases, there was a span of 15 bases. The CDR3 runs to 14 residues. As DNA, the CDR3 is TGTGCCTGGAGGATAACCCCCCGGAGAGAGACCCAGTACTTC. The encoded protein is CAWRITPRRETQYF.

The V gene is TRBV19, the J gene TRBJ1-1; 7 positions agree with TRBD1. This CDR3 is 17 amino acids long. Per germline, CDR1 LNHDA and CDR2 SQIVND (reference sequence). Trimming took 5 bases from V and 0 from J; bases not matched to a gene: 12. The CDR3 DNA is TGTGCCAGTAGTCCCGGGACAGCCCTGGCCGTGAACACTGAAGCTTTCTTT. Translation gives CASSPGTALAVNTEAFF.

The rearrangement uses TRBV6-5 and TRBJ1-1, with 7 nucleotides matching TRBD1. The germline gives CDR1 MNHEY, CDR2 SVGAGI. After removal of 4 bases from V and 0 bases from J, the junction contained 5 bases not matched to a gene. The CDR3 loop spans 15 amino acids. The CDR3 here is CASSLQGTMNTEAFF. The DNA for the CDR3 is TGTGCCAGCAGTTTACAGGGGACCATGAACACTGAAGCTTTCTTT.

The chain links TRBV7-2 to TRBJ2-1; 14 nucleotides line up with TRBD2. Germline assignment: CDR1 SGHTA and CDR2 FQGNSA. The J segment lost 2 bases and the V segment lost 5 bases, leaving 5 bases of the junction unmatched. The CDR3 is made up of 17 amino acids. The CDR3 protein is CASSIGLAGGAYNEQFF. CDR3 coding DNA: TGTGCCAGCAGCATAGGACTAGCGGGGGGAGCCTACAATGAGCAGTTCTTC.

The V and J genes are TRBV27 and TRBJ1-1; TRBD1 aligns across 10 bases. The CDR3 has 17 residues. Per germline, CDR1 MNHEY and CDR2 SMNVEV (reference sequence). Losses at the gene ends were 6 bases for V and 0 bases for J; bases not matched to a gene: 10. CDR3 protein: CASRGGTGAPLNTEAFF. CDR3 DNA sequence: TGTGCCAGCAGAGGTGGGACAGGGGCCCCCCTGAACACTGAAGCTTTCTTT.

The CDR3 coding sequence is TGTGCCAGCAGCTTATTCGGGGTAGGGAACACTGAAGCTTTCTTT. Translation: CASSLFGVGNTEAFF. The rearrangement joins TRBV7-8 to TRBJ1-1; D unresolved. The CDR3 contains 15 residues. In germline, CDR1 is SGHVS, CDR2 FQNEAQ. V lost 2 bases and J lost 1, with 11 bases in between.

J is TRBJ2-6 and V is TRBV29-1; TRBD1 matches at 9 bases. V shed 7 bases, J shed 2 bases, and the junction held 12 bases outside the gene matches. This CDR3 has 17 amino acids. Germline lookup yields CDR1 SQVTM and CDR2 ANQGSEA. The CDR3 DNA is TGCAGCGGTGTCCTCGGGACAGGGCAAACTGGGGCCAACGTCCTGACTTTC. The encoded protein is CSGVLGTGQTGANVLTF.

V is TRBV5-1 and J is TRBJ1-5, with 11 bases matching TRBD1. From germline, CDR1 is SGHRS and CDR2 YFSETQ. The J segment lost 8 bases and the V segment lost 1 base, leaving 5 bases of the junction unmatched. The CDR3 has 15 amino acids. CDR3 loop: CASSLSGTGGEPQHF. DNA for the CDR3: TGCGCCAGCAGCTTGAGTGGGACAGGGGGTGAGCCCCAGCATTTT.

This clone was picked up a small number of times. The chain is built from TRBV18 and TRBJ1-3; 8 nucleotides line up with TRBD1. The CDR3 consists of 15 residues. In germline, CDR1 is KGHSH, CDR2 LQKENI. J gave up 5 bases and V 3 bases, and 6 bases lay outside the gene matches. CDR3 in amino acids: CASSPPGQARNTIYF. CDR3 in DNA: TGTGCCAGCTCACCTCCGGGACAGGCAAGAAACACCATATATTTT.

The chain has TRBV4-2 and TRBJ1-1; D not certain. Germline CDR1 LGHNA, CDR2 YNFKEQ. The CDR3 runs 13 residues. V dropped 4 bases and J dropped 4 bases, with 10 bases sitting between them. CDR3 bases: TGTGCCAGCAGCCTAGGACGGGGCACTGAAGCTTTCTTT. Encoded protein: CASSLGRGTEAFF.

V is TRBV9 and J is TRBJ2-7; 14 positions agree with TRBD2. This CDR3 is built from 16 residues. V shed 0 bases, J shed 4 bases, and the junction held 3 bases outside the gene matches. Germline lookup yields CDR1 SGDLS and CDR2 YYNGEE. The CDR3: CASSVDGTSGGYEQYF. The CDR3 nucleotides are TGTGCCAGCAGCGTAGATGGGACTAGCGGGGGTTACGAGCAGTACTTC.

This rearrangement joins TRBV11-3 to TRBJ1-1, with D maybe TRBD1 (5 bases). CDR3 length equals 14 residues. Trimming left V 3 bases short and J 0 bases short, with 8 bases between. Germline CDR1 SGHNT, CDR2 YENEEA. This CDR3 is CASSLGRMNTEAFF. DNA for the CDR3: TGTGCCAGCAGCTTGGGGCGGATGAACACTGAAGCTTTCTTT.

The rearrangement uses TRBV19 and TRBJ1-1; 10 nucleotides line up with TRBD1. V shed 2 bases, J shed 11 bases, and the junction held 2 bases outside the gene matches. The CDR3 runs to 12 residues. The germline V gene encodes CDR1 LNHDA and CDR2 SQIVND (reference sequence). The CDR3 coding sequence is TGTGCCAGTAGTATATCGGGACAGGGGGCTTTCTTT. Residues: CASSISGQGAFF.

This chain joins TRBV30 and TRBJ1-4; D not resolved. Germline CDR1 and CDR2: GTSNPN and SVGIG (reference sequence). CDR3 size: 14 residues. V lost 7 bases to trimming and J lost 0 bases, with 12 bases between them. The CDR3 DNA reads TGTGCCTCGTCTGAGGATGCAACTAATGAAAAACTGTTTTTT. Residues: CASSEDATNEKLFF.

This sequence joins TRBV6-5 and TRBJ2-1; 7 bases match TRBD1. Trimming took 2 bases from V and 6 from J; bases not matched to a gene: 7. Germline V gene sequence: CDR1 MNHEY, CDR2 SVGAGI. The length of the CDR3 is 15 residues. CDR3 nucleotide sequence: TGTGCCAGCAGTTACAGGGGGCTCCCTCCCAATGAGCAGTTCTTC. Translated: CASSYRGLPPNEQFF.

The V gene is TRBV9, the J gene TRBJ1-2; 7 positions agree with TRBD1. The CDR3 is made up of 14 amino acids. Unmatched junction bases numbered 3, after V lost 4 bases and J lost 0 bases. Germline loops: CDR1 SGDLS, CDR2 YYNGEE. CDR3 sequence: CASSITGANYGYTF. In DNA, the CDR3 is TGTGCCAGCAGCATTACAGGGGCTAACTATGGCTACACCTTC.

The chain links TRBV5-1 to TRBJ1-1, with D possibly being TRBD1 (5 bases). The CDR3 runs to 17 residues. Per the germline V gene, CDR1 is SGHRS and CDR2 is YFSETQ. V lost 0 bases, J lost 0 bases, and 15 bases lay in between. The CDR3 coding sequence is TGCGCCAGCAGCTTGGGACTGTGGGGCCCAATGAACACTGAAGCTTTCTTT. Encoded protein: CASSLGLWGPMNTEAFF.

CDR3 in amino acids: CASSKEKGSGGGLGYEQYF. CDR3 in DNA: TGTGCCAGCAGCAAAGAGAAGGGATCCGGGGGAGGGCTGGGCTACGAGCAGTACTTC. The J gene is TRBJ2-7, the V gene TRBV21-1; the DNA was not compared with TRBD2, the D call given in the table. TRBV21-1 is assigned pseudogene status. The length of the CDR3 is 19 residues.

The chain carries TRBV5-1 and TRBJ1-2; 8 bases agree with TRBD1. Germline assignment: CDR1 SGHRS and CDR2 YFSETQ. The CDR3 consists of 17 residues. The junction had 12 bases not matched to a gene; V was cut back by 0 bases and J by 5 bases. CDR3 in DNA: TGCGCCAGCAGCTTGGGCCCAGAGACAGGGGATGCGTATGGCTACACCTTC. It codes for CASSLGPETGDAYGYTF.

The J gene is TRBJ1-1, the V gene TRBV19; 7 bases align to TRBD1. The CDR3 is made up of 12 amino acids. Per germline, CDR1 LNHDA and CDR2 SQIVND (reference sequence). DNA of the CDR3: TGTCGCTCGGACAGGCCGAACACTGAAGCTTTCTTT. Its translation: CRSDRPNTEAFF. The full variable domain, its missing parts supplied by reference TRBV19 and TRBJ1-1, is DGGITQSPKYLFRKEGQNVTLSCEQNLNHDAMYWYRQDPGQGLRLIYYSQIVNDFQKGDIAEGYSVSREKKESFPLTVTSAQKNPTAFYLCRSDRPNTEAFFGQGTRLTVV.

This chain links TRBV30 with TRBJ2-1; a weak D match, TRBD1 (5 bases). Germline V gene lookup returns CDR1 GTSNPN and CDR2 SVGIG (reference sequence). This CDR3 is built from 15 residues. The germline V and J ends were trimmed by 1 base and 0 bases, with 10 bases remaining between them. CDR3 sequence (DNA): TGTGCCTGGAGTGAGGGGCAAAGCTCCTACAATGAGCAGTTCTTC. Translating it yields CAWSEGQSSYNEQFF. The complete variable domain, with remaining parts taken from reference TRBV30 and TRBJ2-1, reads SQTIHQWPATLVQPVGSPLSLECTVEGTSNPNLYWYRQAAGRGLQLLFYSVGIGQISSEVPQNLSASRPQDRQFILSSKKLLLSDSGFYLCAWSEGQSSYNEQFFGPGTRLTVL.

V gene TRBV6-4 combines with J gene TRBJ2-2, with 10 bases matching TRBD1. The ends lost 4 bases at V and 5 bases at J; junction bases unmatched: 1. CDR3 length: 14 amino acids. The V gene's germline CDR1 is MRHNA and CDR2 SNTAGT. The CDR3 DNA follows: TGTGCCAGCAGTGGACAGGGGGCAACCGGGGAGCTGTTTTTT. Its translation is CASSGQGATGELFF.

This clone was observed a single time. The chain joins TRBV18 to TRBJ2-3, with TRBD2 matching over 7 bases. Germline assignment: CDR1 KGHSH and CDR2 LQKENI. This CDR3 contains 16 residues. The V segment lost 4 bases and the J segment 2 bases; nucleotides outside the gene matches: 9. The CDR3 DNA reads as TGTGCCAGCTCACGGTCCAGCGGGGTCCACACAGATACGCAGTATTTT. It yields the protein CASSRSSGVHTDTQYF.

The genes are TRBV18 and TRBJ1-1; the match to TRBD1 covers 8 bases. CDR1 and CDR2 (germline): KGHSH, LQKENI. V lost 6 bases, J lost 4 bases, and 10 bases stayed unmatched. This CDR3 spans 15 amino acids. CDR3 bases: TGTGCCAGCTCGACGACAGGGGATATTGCCACTGAAGCTTTCTTT. This encodes CASSTTGDIATEAFF.

The rearrangement uses TRBV7-8 and TRBJ1-1; TRBD1 aligns across 7 bases. Germline assignment: CDR1 SGHVS and CDR2 FQNEAQ. The CDR3 spans 15 residues. J lost 1 base, V lost 0 bases, and 2 bases had no gene match. The DNA of the CDR3 is TGTGCCAGCAGCTTAGCGAGACAGGGGAACACTGAAGCTTTCTTT. Amino acids: CASSLARQGNTEAFF.

The table lists this clone with a count of one. This chain links TRBV11-3 with TRBJ2-7; TRBD1 might be the D (5 bases). Looked up from germline, CDR1 is SGHNT and CDR2 is YENEEA. V was cut by 6 bases and J by 0 bases, with 15 bases left in between. This CDR3 comprises 15 residues. The CDR3 sequence: CASSPRRQSSYEQYF. CDR3 coding DNA: TGTGCCAGCAGTCCTCGCCGACAGAGCTCCTACGAGCAGTACTTC.

This clone was detected only a few times. The chain recombines TRBV25-1 with TRBJ2-3; 9 nucleotides agree with TRBD1. Germline assignment: CDR1 MGHDK and CDR2 SYGVNS. CDR3 length equals 16 residues. The ends lost 4 bases at V and 1 base at J; junction bases unmatched: 6. The CDR3 sequence: CASSGYRGHRTDTQYF. The CDR3 DNA sequence: TGTGCCAGCAGTGGCTACAGGGGGCATCGCACAGATACGCAGTATTTT.

This chain links TRBV9 with TRBJ2-7, with 7 bases lining up with TRBD1. The CDR3 is 16 residues long. V lost 2 bases, J lost 3 bases, and 11 bases stayed unmatched. Germline CDR1 is SGDLS and CDR2 is YYNGEE. The CDR3, as DNA: TGTGCCAGCAGCGTGGGGCAACAGGGGATCCTCTACGAGCAGTACTTC. This codes for CASSVGQQGILYEQYF.

This clone was seen a few times. This sequence joins TRBV16 and TRBJ2-7, with TRBD1 matching 9 bases. CDR3 size: 14 residues. The V gene end was trimmed by 4 bases and the J gene end by 0 bases; junction bases not matched to a gene: 1. CDR1 is KGHSY, CDR2 FQNENV, per germline. CDR3 loop: CASSPTGGSYEQYF. The CDR3 nucleotides read TGTGCCAGCAGCCCGACAGGGGGCTCCTACGAGCAGTACTTC.

This chain connects TRBV10-2 to TRBJ2-1; TRBD2 aligns across 9 bases. The V gene end was trimmed by 7 bases and the J gene end by 7 bases; junction bases not matched to a gene: 11. Germline loops: CDR1 WSHSY, CDR2 SAAADI. This CDR3 region has 15 residues. The CDR3 spells CASKWRGGAENEQFF. DNA for the CDR3: TGCGCCAGCAAATGGCGCGGGGGGGCCGAGAATGAGCAGTTCTTC.

This clone was seen a handful of times. V gene TRBV21-1 combines with J gene TRBJ1-4; the DNA was not used to check the table's D call, TRBD1. TRBV21-1 is a pseudogene locus. The CDR3 extends over 15 amino acids. The CDR3 loop reads CASSDRGATNEKLFF. The CDR3 nucleotides read TGTGCCAGCAGCGACAGGGGTGCAACTAATGAAAAACTGTTTTTT.